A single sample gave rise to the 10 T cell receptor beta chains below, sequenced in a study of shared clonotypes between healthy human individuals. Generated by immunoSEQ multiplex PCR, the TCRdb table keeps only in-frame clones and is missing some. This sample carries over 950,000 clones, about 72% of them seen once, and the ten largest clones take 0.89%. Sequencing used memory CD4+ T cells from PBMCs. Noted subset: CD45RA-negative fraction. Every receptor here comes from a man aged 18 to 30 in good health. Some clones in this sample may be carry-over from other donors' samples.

The CDR3 loop reads CASSLSFPAPWETQYF. The CDR3 DNA sequence: TGTGCCAGCAGCTTATCCTTCCCGGCTCCTTGGGAGACCCAGTACTTC. V usage is TRBV11-2 and J usage is TRBJ2-5, with D unclear. CDR1 SGHAT and CDR2 FQNNGV come from the germline V gene. The CDR3 consists of 16 residues. The V end was cut by 2 bases, the J end by 5 bases, with 18 bases between.

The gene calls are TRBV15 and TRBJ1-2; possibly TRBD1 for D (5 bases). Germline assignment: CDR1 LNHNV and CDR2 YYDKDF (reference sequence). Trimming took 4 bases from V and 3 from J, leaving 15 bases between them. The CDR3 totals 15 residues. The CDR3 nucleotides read TGTGCCACCAGCAAACAACAGGTTCCAGACTATGGCTACACCTTC. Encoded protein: CATSKQQVPDYGYTF.

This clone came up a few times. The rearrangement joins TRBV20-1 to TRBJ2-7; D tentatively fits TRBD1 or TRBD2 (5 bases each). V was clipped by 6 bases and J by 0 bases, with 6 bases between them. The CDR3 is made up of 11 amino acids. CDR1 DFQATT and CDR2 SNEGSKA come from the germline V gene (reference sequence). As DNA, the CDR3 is TGCAGTGCCGGGACCTCCTACGAGCAGTACTTC. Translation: CSAGTSYEQYF.

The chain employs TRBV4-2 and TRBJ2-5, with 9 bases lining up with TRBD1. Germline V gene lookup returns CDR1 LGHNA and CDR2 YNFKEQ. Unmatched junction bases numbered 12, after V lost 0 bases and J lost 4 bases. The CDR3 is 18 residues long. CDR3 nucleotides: TGTGCCAGCAGCCAAGATGGGTGGGGGACAGGGTCACCAGAGACCCAGTACTTC. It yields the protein CASSQDGWGTGSPETQYF.

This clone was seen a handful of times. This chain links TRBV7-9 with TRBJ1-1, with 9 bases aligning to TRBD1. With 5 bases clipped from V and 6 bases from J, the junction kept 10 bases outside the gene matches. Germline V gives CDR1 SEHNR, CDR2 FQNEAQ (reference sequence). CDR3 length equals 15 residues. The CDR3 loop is CASSKPTGGTAEAFF. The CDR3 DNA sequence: TGTGCCAGCAGCAAACCGACAGGGGGGACGGCTGAAGCTTTCTTT.

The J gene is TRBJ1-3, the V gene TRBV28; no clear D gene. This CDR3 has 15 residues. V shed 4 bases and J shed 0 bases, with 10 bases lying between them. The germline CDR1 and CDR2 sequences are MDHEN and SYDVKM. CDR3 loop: CASSSLTGSGNTIYF. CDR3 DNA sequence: TGTGCCAGCAGTTCCCTGACCGGCTCTGGAAACACCATATATTTT.

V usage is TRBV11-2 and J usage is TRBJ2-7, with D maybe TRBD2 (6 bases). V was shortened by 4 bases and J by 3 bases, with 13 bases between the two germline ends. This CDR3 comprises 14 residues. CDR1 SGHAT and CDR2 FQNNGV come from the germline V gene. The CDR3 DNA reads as TGTGCCAGCAGCTCCGGGACTGCTTACTACGAGCAGTACTTC. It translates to CASSSGTAYYEQYF.

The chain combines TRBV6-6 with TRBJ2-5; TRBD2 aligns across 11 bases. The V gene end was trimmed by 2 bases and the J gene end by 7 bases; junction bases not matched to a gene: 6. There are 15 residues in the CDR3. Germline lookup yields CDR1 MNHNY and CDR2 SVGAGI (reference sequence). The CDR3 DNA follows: TGTGCCAGCAGTTACATTAGCGGGAGGGAAGCGACCCAGTACTTC. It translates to CASSYISGREATQYF.

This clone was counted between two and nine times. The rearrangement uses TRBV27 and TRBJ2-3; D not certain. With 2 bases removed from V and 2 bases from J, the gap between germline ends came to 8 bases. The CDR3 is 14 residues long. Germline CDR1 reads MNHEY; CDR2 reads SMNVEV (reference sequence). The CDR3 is CASSLLDSTDTQYF. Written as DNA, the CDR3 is TGTGCCAGCAGTTTACTAGATTCCACAGATACGCAGTATTTT.

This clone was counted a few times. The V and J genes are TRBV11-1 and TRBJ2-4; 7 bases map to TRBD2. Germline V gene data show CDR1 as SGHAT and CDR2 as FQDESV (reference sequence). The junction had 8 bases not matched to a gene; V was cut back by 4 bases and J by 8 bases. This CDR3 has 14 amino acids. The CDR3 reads CASSSPWLADIQYF. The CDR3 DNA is TGTGCCAGCAGCTCTCCATGGCTAGCGGACATTCAGTACTTC.